The clone carrying this TCR beta chain was found a few times. What it binds is not known. These data are taken from a study of beta chain features in type 1 diabetes. Study-level results: Type 1 diabetes patients had TCRB CDR3s that were shorter (moderately but significantly so) in all four CD4+ subsets.

The CDR3 covers 14 residues. Germline assignment: CDR1 SGDLS and CDR2 YYNGEE. J was trimmed by 7 bases and V by 0 bases; bases with no gene match: 4. Expressed TCRB transcripts were sequenced because the entire RNA isolate underwent reverse transcription. Samples of naive, central memory and regulatory T cells yielded a mean of around 3.4 million reads. Profiling relied on immunoSEQ multiplex PCR, and the TCRdb table lists in-frame clones only, not all of them. In the table there are roughly 290,000 clones, 15% of which are singletons. The clonotype comes from a man aged 18 to 30 with type 1 diabetes. The specimen was naive CD4+ T cells from blood. The chain has TRBV9 and TRBJ2-1; TRBD1 aligns across 7 bases. This chain's CDR3 is CASSVESRGNEQFF. The CDR3 DNA reads as TGTGCCAGCAGCGTAGAAAGCAGGGGGAATGAGCAGTTCTTC.